Presented here are 26 T cell receptor beta chains from one specimen sequenced in a study of blood T cells in healthy people across ages. PCR was performed a second time for 7 to 11 cycles using a sample-barcoded 5' primer and a J-beta primer mix. TCRdb reanalysed the 5' RACE reads using MiXCR and keeps one entry per CDR3 protein. The table records fewer than 800,000 distinct CDR3 sequences, 32% of them present only once. What was sequenced was blood. All receptors derive from a woman aged 80 or older in good health.

In this sample, this clonotype turned up a few times. The chain employs TRBV6-1 and TRBJ1-1, with 9 bases identical to TRBD1. With 7 bases clipped from V and 4 bases from J, the junction kept 7 bases outside the gene matches. CDR1 is MNHNS, CDR2 SASEGT, per germline. There are 14 residues in the CDR3. As DNA, the CDR3 is TGTGCCAGCATACCCCGGACAGGGGTCACTGAAGCTTTCTTT. Residues: CASIPRTGVTEAFF.

This clonotype was recorded many times. This chain joins TRBV20-1 and TRBJ2-1; 13 bases line up with TRBD2. The CDR3 consists of 14 residues. CDR1 DFQATT and CDR2 SNEGSKA come from the germline V gene (reference sequence). V lost 5 bases to trimming and J lost 10 bases; unmatched junction nucleotides: 8. CDR3 sequence: CSASTSGGAREQFF. CDR3 coding DNA: TGCAGTGCTTCAACTAGCGGGGGGGCCAGGGAGCAGTTCTTC.

The V gene is TRBV9, the J gene TRBJ1-1, with 10 bases identical to TRBD1. V gave up 4 bases and J gave up 6 bases; unmatched junction bases: 6. Germline loops: CDR1 SGDLS, CDR2 YYNGEE. This CDR3 is 14 amino acids long. The CDR3 here is CASSNRQGAAEAFF. Written as DNA, the CDR3 is TGTGCCAGCAGCAATCGACAGGGGGCCGCTGAAGCTTTCTTT. The variable domain in full, completed from reference TRBV9 and TRBJ1-1, reads DSGVTQTPKHLITATGQRVTLRCSPRSGDLSVYWYQQSLDQGLQFLIQYYNGEERAKGNILERFSAQQFPDLHSELNLSSLELGDSALYFCASSNRQGAAEAFFGQGTRLTVV.

This clonotype was observed a single time. A clone one base away is much larger, so this may be a read error. The chain combines TRBV25-1 with TRBJ2-3; 7 nucleotides line up with TRBD2. Trimming removed 6 bases from V and 4 bases from J; junction bases left unmatched: 4. Germline CDR1 and CDR2: MGHDK and SYGVNS. CDR3 size: 13 residues. The CDR3 loop reads CASSGGFADTQYF. CDR3 coding DNA: TGTGCCAGCAGCGGGGGGTTCGCAGATACGCAGTATTTT.

This clonotype was detected ten times or more. This sequence joins TRBV12-3 or TRBV12-4 and TRBJ2-7; D might be TRBD2 (5 bases). The CDR3 runs 16 residues. V was pared by 5 bases and J by 5 bases, with 22 bases between. CDR3 loop: CASSLWRSGLGHEQYF. CDR3 in DNA: TGTGCCAGCAGTCTGTGGCGATCGGGGTTGGGCCACGAGCAGTACTTC.

This chain joins TRBV5-1 and TRBJ2-1; D perhaps matches TRBD2 (5 bases). The V end was cut by 2 bases, the J end by 13 bases, with 19 bases between. Germline V gene sequence: CDR1 SGHRS, CDR2 YFSETQ. The CDR3 totals 14 residues. The CDR3 region is CASSFDSVQETQFF. DNA for the CDR3: TGCGCCAGCAGCTTCGATAGCGTCCAAGAGACCCAGTTCTTC.

This clonotype appeared many times. The V call is TRBV6-5, the J call TRBJ2-5, with D tentatively TRBD1 or TRBD2 (5 bases each). This CDR3 has 15 amino acids. Per germline, CDR1 MNHEY and CDR2 SVGAGI. V was shortened by 0 bases and J by 0 bases, with 8 bases between the two germline ends. CDR3 DNA: TGTGCCAGCAGTTACTCGGGACGGAACCAAGAGACCCAGTACTTC. It codes for CASSYSGRNQETQYF.

A note on this clonotype: A much larger clone is a single base away; this may be a read error. The chain combines TRBV13 with TRBJ2-5; 16 bases are shared with TRBD2. The CDR3 totals 17 residues. V was clipped by 6 bases and J by 11 bases; unmatched bases: 15. Germline V CDR1 and CDR2: PRHDT, FYEKMQ (reference sequence). This chain's CDR3 is CASSRGTSGGASNEQYF. Written as DNA, the CDR3 is TGTGCCAGCAGTCGCGGGACTAGCGGGGGGGCCTCCAATGAGCAGTACTTC. The variable domain in full, with the rest retrieved from reference TRBV13 and TRBJ2-5, is AAGVIQSPRHLIKEKRETATLKCYPIPRHDTVYWYQQGPGQDPQFLISFYEKMQSDKGSIPDRFSAQQFSDYHSELNMSSLELGDSALYFCASSRGTSGGASNEQYFGPGTRLLVL.

This clonotype was recorded many times. The chain uses TRBV27 and TRBJ1-5, with D possibly being TRBD1 (5 bases). This CDR3 contains 15 residues. Trimming took off 2 bases at V and 4 bases at J, with 12 bases between the two ends. The V gene's germline CDR1 is MNHEY and CDR2 SMNVEV (reference sequence). The CDR3 coding sequence is TGTGCCAGCAGTTTAGAAGGGAAGGGGAATCAGCCCCAGCATTTT. Its protein product is CASSLEGKGNQPQHF.

This clonotype was picked up many times. The chain employs TRBV3-1 and TRBJ1-6; D uncertain. The CDR3 has 14 amino acids. The germline V gene encodes CDR1 LGHDT and CDR2 YNNKEL (reference sequence). V lost 0 bases and J 12 bases, leaving 12 bases between the germline ends. Here the CDR3 reads CASSQDTQGRPLHF. CDR3 sequence (DNA): TGTGCCAGCAGCCAAGATACCCAAGGCAGACCCCTCCACTTT.

This clonotype was detected ten times or more. V and J are TRBV14 and TRBJ2-1, with 8 bases matching TRBD2. The length of the CDR3 is 14 residues. V dropped 8 bases and J dropped 8; count of bases not matched to a gene: 11. Germline CDR1 is SGHDN and CDR2 is FVKESK. CDR3 nucleotides: TGTGCCAGCTCTTACGGGGGGGCCTTTGATGAGCAGTTCTTC. Encoded protein: CASSYGGAFDEQFF.

This clonotype was seen ten or more times. This chain links TRBV11-2 with TRBJ2-3, with 8 nucleotides matching TRBD1. The CDR3 length is 16 residues. Losses at the gene ends were 3 bases for V and 2 bases for J; bases not matched to a gene: 7. The germline CDR1 and CDR2 sequences are SGHAT and FQNNGV. The CDR3 sequence is CASSFSLQGDTDTQYF. CDR3 bases: TGTGCCAGCAGCTTCTCGCTACAGGGGGACACAGATACGCAGTATTTT.

This clonotype was seen a handful of times. The chain employs TRBV7-9 and TRBJ1-1, with D possibly TRBD1 on 5 matching bases. Germline assignment: CDR1 SEHNR and CDR2 FQNEAQ (reference sequence). The CDR3 is 15 amino acids. With 3 bases removed from V and 0 bases from J, the gap between germline ends came to 11 bases. The chain's CDR3 is CASSFETALNTEAFF. The DNA for the CDR3 is TGTGCCAGCAGCTTCGAGACAGCTTTGAACACTGAAGCTTTCTTT.

Points on this clonotype: Given a much more abundant clone one base away, this may be a read error. This sequence joins TRBV2 and TRBJ2-5; a weak D match, TRBD1 (6 bases). V gave up 6 bases and J gave up 13 bases, with 30 bases separating them. The CDR3 sequence is 16 residues long. The V gene's germline CDR1 is SNHLY and CDR2 FYNNEI. CDR3 residues: CASRMDGGTPTYERYF. CDR3 nucleotides: TGTGCCAGCAGGATGGATGGTGGGACACCTACCTACGAGCGGTACTTC.

In this sample, this clonotype turned up a few times. This chain joins TRBV30 and TRBJ2-1, with D uncertain. V shed 1 base and J shed 13 bases, with 14 bases lying between them. The germline V gene has CDR1 GTSNPN and CDR2 SVGIG (reference sequence). This CDR3 spans 12 amino acids. As DNA, the CDR3 is TGTGCCTGGAGTGCCCTACAAGAGTCCCAGTTCTTC. The encoded protein is CAWSALQESQFF.

Turning to this clonotype: The CDR3 end shows no conserved phenylalanine or tryptophan, and so a read error is likely. V and J are TRBV18 and TRBJ2-1, with 7 bases aligning to TRBD1. CDR3 length: 14 residues. The germline V gene encodes CDR1 KGHSH and CDR2 LQKENI. J lost 5 bases, V lost 4 bases, and 5 bases had no gene match. The CDR3 region is CASSLGTENNEQFL. CDR3 nucleotide sequence: TGTGCCAGCTCACTTGGGACAGAAAACAATGAGCAGTTCCTC.

In regard to this clonotype: The missing conserved phenylalanine or tryptophan at the end of this CDR3 makes a read error likely. The rearrangement joins TRBV10-3 to TRBJ2-1; possibly TRBD1 or TRBD2 for D (6 bases each). The CDR3 length is 17 residues. Trimming cost V 2 bases and J 4 bases, with 18 bases left between them. The V gene's germline CDR1 is ENHRY and CDR2 SYGVKD. CDR3 in amino acids: CAISEGPLGGIYNEQFY. Here the CDR3 DNA reads TGTGCCATCAGTGAGGGGCCCTTGGGGGGCATTTACAATGAGCAGTTCTAC.

The rearrangement joins TRBV29-1 to TRBJ1-5; D perhaps matches TRBD1 (6 bases). V was cut by 7 bases and J by 3 bases, with 13 bases left in between. Germline CDR1 and CDR2: SQVTM and ANQGSEA. CDR3 size: 13 residues. The CDR3 nucleotides read TGCAGCGCCCGGACAGCAGACAATCAGCCCCAGCATTTT. This translates into CSARTADNQPQHF. Filled out from reference TRBV29-1 and TRBJ1-5, the complete variable domain reads SAVISQKPSRDICQRGTSLTIQCQVDSQVTMMFWYRQQPGQSLTLIATANQGSEATYESGFVIDKFPISRPNLTFSTLTVSNMSPEDSSIYLCSARTADNQPQHFGDGTRLSIL.

This chain uses TRBV6-2 or TRBV6-3 with TRBJ2-2; D uncertain. This CDR3 has 15 residues. Between the trimmed V and J ends, which lost 7 bases and 1 base, there was a span of 13 bases. The germline V gene encodes CDR1 MNHEY and CDR2 SVGEGT. The CDR3, as DNA: TGTGCCAGCACCACGAAGACTCTGAACACCGGGGAGCTGTTTTTT. Translation gives CASTTKTLNTGELFF.

The V call is TRBV29-1, the J call TRBJ1-1; 9 bases match TRBD1. The V and J ends lost 7 bases and 4 bases, in that order; junction bases with no gene match: 4. The CDR3 is made up of 12 amino acids. CDR1 and CDR2 from the germline V gene are SQVTM and ANQGSEA. The CDR3 DNA sequence: TGCAGCGGGGACAGGGATATCACTGAAGCTTTCTTT. Protein product: CSGDRDITEAFF. Complete variable domain (other parts from reference TRBV29-1 and TRBJ1-1): SAVISQKPSRDICQRGTSLTIQCQVDSQVTMMFWYRQQPGQSLTLIATANQGSEATYESGFVIDKFPISRPNLTFSTLTVSNMSPEDSSIYLCSGDRDITEAFFGQGTRLTVV.

This clonotype was observed a few times. A much larger clone differs from this one at a single base, so this may be a read error. The chain couples TRBV20-1 to TRBJ2-5, with TRBD1 matching 12 bases. The V and J ends lost 6 bases and 11 bases, in that order; junction bases with no gene match: 13. The CDR3 totals 14 residues. The V gene's germline CDR1 is DFQATT and CDR2 SNEGSKA (reference sequence). The CDR3 DNA sequence: TGCAGTGCCGGAGGGGGACAGGGGGCAGATGAGCAGTACTTC. Protein: CSAGGGQGADEQYF.

The chain uses TRBV4-1 and TRBJ1-5, with no clear D. CDR1 and CDR2 (germline): MGHRA, YSYEKL. V dropped 0 bases and J dropped 4 bases, with 16 bases sitting between them. This CDR3 is 17 amino acids long. The CDR3 nucleotides are TGCGCCAGCAGCCAAGATTTAAGTTCGAGTTCGAATCAGCCCCAGCATTTT. Its protein product is CASSQDLSSSSNQPQHF.

Details on this clonotype: A junction end diverges from the germline sequence, so it may reflect a read error. The chain is built from TRBV15 and TRBJ1-5; 7 bases are a match to TRBD1. The CDR3 covers 15 residues. Germline values: CDR1 LNHNV, CDR2 YYDKDF (reference sequence). This CDR3 reads CAASRDTGVDQPQHF. The CDR3 DNA follows: TGTGCCGCCAGCAGAGATACAGGGGTGGATCAGCCCCAGCATTTT.

With regard to this clonotype: A single base separates this from a much larger clone, so it may be a read error. This chain connects TRBV20-1 to TRBJ1-5, with unresolved D. CDR3 length: 13 residues. Trimming left V 5 bases short and J 4 bases short, with 12 bases between. Germline CDR1 reads DFQATT; CDR2 reads SNEGSKA (reference sequence). CDR3 sequence (DNA): TGCAGTGCTCGGGTCGGGCGAAATCAGCCCCAGCATTTT. Protein product: CSARVGRNQPQHF.

This clonotype was picked up many times. The genes are TRBV7-6 and TRBJ2-7; possibly TRBD1 for D (6 bases). Germline assignment: CDR1 SGHVS and CDR2 FNYEAQ. There are 15 residues in the CDR3. Between the trimmed V and J ends, which lost 1 base and 0 bases, there was a span of 10 bases. The CDR3, as DNA: TGTGCCAGCAGCTTAGGGACAGATAGCTCCTACGAGCAGTACTTC. This codes for CASSLGTDSSYEQYF.

The CDR3 protein is CASLGQGERYF. CDR3 coding DNA: TGTGCCAGCCTTGGACAGGGAGAGCGGTACTTC. The chain uses TRBV2 and TRBJ2-5; 8 nucleotides align to TRBD1. The CDR3 covers 11 residues. Germline CDR1 reads SNHLY; CDR2 reads FYNNEI. J lost 13 bases, V lost 8 bases, and 9 bases had no gene match.